The source of this TCR beta chain is a study of blood T cell repertoires in COVID-19. Study at large: Collection of acute and convalescent COVID-19 samples took place in the United States, Italy and Spain. The analysed material was cDNA or gDNA that came from T cells, B-cell-depleted T cells, or PBMCs.

Clones were read by immunoSEQ multiplex PCR, and TCRdb kept only the in-frame ones, dropping some. The table has under 35,000 clones, around 90% seen once. Looked up from germline, CDR1 is SGHDT and CDR2 is YYEEEE. The CDR3 loop spans 14 amino acids. With 5 bases clipped from V and 8 bases from J, the junction kept 7 bases outside the gene matches. This sequence joins TRBV5-6 and TRBJ1-1, with 12 bases lining up with TRBD1. Sequencing was carried out using peripheral blood. The receptor comes from a man between 70 and 80 years old with active COVID-19. As DNA, the CDR3 is TGTGCCAGCAGGTTCCCGGGACAGGGGGCAGAAGCTTTCTTT. Protein: CASRFPGQGAEAFF.